This TCR beta chain was recorded in a study of PD-1 blockade in classical Hodgkin lymphoma. The CDR3 runs 11 residues. Germline V lookup: CDR1 SNHLY, CDR2 FYNNEI. V was clipped by 4 bases and J by 8 bases, with 6 bases between them. The protocol was immunoSEQ multiplex PCR, while the TCRdb copy is restricted to in-frame clones and leaves out a portion. This sample has tens of thousands of clones, with 77% found just once. As to time point: cycle 4 day 1 (C4D1), after less than seven weeks of nivolumab. Every single patient, without exception, relapsed after autologous stem cell transplantation, and brentuximab vedotin exposure varied.

This chain uses TRBV2 with TRBJ2-4; D uncertain. The sequencing used peripheral blood mononuclear cells (PBMCs), collected before the fourth cycle of nivolumab. The TCR sequence derives from a human donor with classical Hodgkin lymphoma. The CDR3, as DNA: TGTGCCAGCAGTGTCGGTGACATTCAGTACTTC. It encodes CASSVGDIQYF.